The 13 T cell receptor beta chains below were found in one sample sequenced in a study of T cells in Graves' hyperthyroidism and ophthalmopathy. Amplified regions were TCR beta CDR3 sequences from RNA transcripts. The HTBI primer set was used in a first-round RT-PCR of the TCR CDR3. MiXCR, run by TCRdb on the multiplex PCR reads, gives a single entry per CDR3 protein. This sample carries about 380,000 distinct CDR3 sequences, approximately 17% of them seen once, and the ten largest clones take over 35%. The sequenced material came from blood. These receptors all come from a man younger than 35 with Graves' ophthalmopathy.

This clonotype was counted only a few times. This chain connects TRBV7-9 to TRBJ2-3; 7 positions match TRBD1. The CDR3 spans 13 residues. V dropped 9 bases and J dropped 9; count of bases not matched to a gene: 12. Germline V gene lookup returns CDR1 SEHNR and CDR2 FQNEAQ (reference sequence). This CDR3 reads CASSTGQGGTQYF. The CDR3 nucleotides read TGTGCCAGTAGCACTGGGCAAGGGGGCACGCAGTATTTT.

This clonotype appeared many times. The chain employs TRBV12-3 or TRBV12-4 and TRBJ2-7; unclear D gene. V was clipped by 5 bases and J by 4 bases, with 9 bases between them. This CDR3 contains 12 residues. The CDR3, as DNA: TGTGCCAGCAGTGACTTGGCATACGAGCAGTACTTC. Amino acids: CASSDLAYEQYF.

J is TRBJ1-4 and V is TRBV14; 7 positions match TRBD1. This CDR3 spans 20 amino acids. Trimming cost V 1 base and J 10 bases; bases outside gene matches: 24. Germline CDR1 reads SGHDN; CDR2 reads FVKESK. The CDR3 DNA reads as TGTGCCAGCAGCCAAGGTTTTTCCCCTCACTCCGGGACAGCCGGCAGAAAACTGTTTTTT. This sequence encodes CASSQGFSPHSGTAGRKLFF.

This clonotype occurred many times. The V and J genes are TRBV6-1 and TRBJ2-2; D is unclear. The V gene lost 8 bases and the J gene lost 2 bases, with 21 bases spanning the gap. Germline CDR1 reads MNHNS; CDR2 reads SASEGT. The CDR3 sequence is 17 residues long. DNA for the CDR3: TGTGCCAGCCTGGGAACACAATCTCTGACCAACACCGGGGAGCTGTTTTTT. Its protein product is CASLGTQSLTNTGELFF.

The chain recombines TRBV3-1 with TRBJ2-7; 8 nucleotides agree with TRBD2. Germline CDR1 reads LGHDT; CDR2 reads YNNKEL (reference sequence). V gave up 3 bases and J gave up 1 base; unmatched junction bases: 5. The CDR3 runs 15 residues. CDR3 nucleotide sequence: TGTGCCAGCAGCCAGTCGGGGGGGGCTTCCTACGAGCAGTACTTC. Translating gives CASSQSGGASYEQYF.

The chain has TRBV20-1 and TRBJ1-2, with D possibly TRBD1 on 6 matching bases. V gave up 6 bases and J gave up 3 bases, with 23 bases separating them. This CDR3 comprises 16 residues. Per germline, CDR1 DFQATT and CDR2 SNEGSKA (reference sequence). CDR3 loop: CSASTRSGAVYYGYTF. DNA of the CDR3: TGCAGTGCATCTACCCGGTCAGGGGCGGTTTACTATGGCTACACCTTC.

The rearrangement joins TRBV10-3 to TRBJ2-4; TRBD1 matches at 12 bases. Looked up from germline, CDR1 is ENHRY and CDR2 is SYGVKD. The CDR3 covers 14 residues. The J segment lost 5 bases and the V segment lost 8 bases, leaving 4 bases of the junction unmatched. The chain's CDR3 is CAISGQGAENIQYF. The CDR3 DNA reads TGTGCCATCTCGGGACAGGGGGCGGAAAACATTCAGTACTTC.

The gene calls are TRBV7-6 and TRBJ2-2, with 7 bases aligning to TRBD1. Germline lookup yields CDR1 SGHVS and CDR2 FNYEAQ. V gave up 2 bases and J gave up 1 base; unmatched junction bases: 1. The CDR3 contains 15 residues. CDR3 DNA: TGTGCCAGCAGCTTACGACAGGGGAACACCGGGGAGCTGTTTTTT. It is translated as CASSLRQGNTGELFF.

The table lists this clonotype with many counts. The gene calls are TRBV7-3 and TRBJ2-1; 9 bases are shared with TRBD1. The germline CDR1 and CDR2 sequences are SGHTA and FQGTGA. The CDR3 is 14 amino acids. J gave up 9 bases and V 5 bases, and 8 bases lay outside the gene matches. The CDR3 here is CASSPGTGTSEQFF. As DNA, the CDR3 is TGTGCCAGCAGCCCTGGGACAGGGACGAGTGAGCAGTTCTTC.

This clonotype was found a few times. The genes are TRBV6-1 and TRBJ1-1; D uncertain. The CDR3 is made up of 14 amino acids. Germline CDR1 reads MNHNS; CDR2 reads SASEGT. The ends were cut back, 6 bases at V and 3 bases at J, with 14 bases in the middle. CDR3: CASSLPEVHTEAFF. Written as DNA, the CDR3 is TGTGCCAGCAGCCTACCGGAGGTGCACACTGAAGCTTTCTTT.

This clonotype occurred a few times. The chain carries TRBV24-1 and TRBJ1-4; 7 nucleotides agree with TRBD1. Losses at the gene ends were 3 bases for V and 6 bases for J; bases not matched to a gene: 0. The CDR3 sequence is 13 residues long. CDR1 and CDR2 from the germline V gene are KGHDR and SFDVKD. CDR3: CATSDGQDEKLFF. In nucleotides, the CDR3 is TGTGCCACCAGTGATGGACAGGATGAAAAACTGTTTTTT.

This clonotype appeared a few times. The chain employs TRBV2 and TRBJ1-3; TRBD1 is a possible D gene (5 bases). Trimming left V 10 bases short and J 4 bases short, with 11 bases between. Germline-derived CDR1 and CDR2 are SNHLY and FYNNEI. The length of the CDR3 is 12 residues. Here the CDR3 DNA reads TGTGCCATCCGGACATCAGGAAACACCATATATTTT. Its protein is CAIRTSGNTIYF.

This clonotype appeared many times. V is TRBV12-3 or TRBV12-4 and J is TRBJ2-1, with D perhaps matching TRBD1 or TRBD2 (5 bases each). Deletions cut 5 bases from V and 7 bases from J, with 21 bases between. This CDR3 comprises 16 residues. The CDR3: CASSPPRALGENEQFF. The CDR3 DNA sequence: TGTGCCAGCAGTCCTCCCCGAGCTCTGGGGGAGAATGAGCAGTTCTTC.